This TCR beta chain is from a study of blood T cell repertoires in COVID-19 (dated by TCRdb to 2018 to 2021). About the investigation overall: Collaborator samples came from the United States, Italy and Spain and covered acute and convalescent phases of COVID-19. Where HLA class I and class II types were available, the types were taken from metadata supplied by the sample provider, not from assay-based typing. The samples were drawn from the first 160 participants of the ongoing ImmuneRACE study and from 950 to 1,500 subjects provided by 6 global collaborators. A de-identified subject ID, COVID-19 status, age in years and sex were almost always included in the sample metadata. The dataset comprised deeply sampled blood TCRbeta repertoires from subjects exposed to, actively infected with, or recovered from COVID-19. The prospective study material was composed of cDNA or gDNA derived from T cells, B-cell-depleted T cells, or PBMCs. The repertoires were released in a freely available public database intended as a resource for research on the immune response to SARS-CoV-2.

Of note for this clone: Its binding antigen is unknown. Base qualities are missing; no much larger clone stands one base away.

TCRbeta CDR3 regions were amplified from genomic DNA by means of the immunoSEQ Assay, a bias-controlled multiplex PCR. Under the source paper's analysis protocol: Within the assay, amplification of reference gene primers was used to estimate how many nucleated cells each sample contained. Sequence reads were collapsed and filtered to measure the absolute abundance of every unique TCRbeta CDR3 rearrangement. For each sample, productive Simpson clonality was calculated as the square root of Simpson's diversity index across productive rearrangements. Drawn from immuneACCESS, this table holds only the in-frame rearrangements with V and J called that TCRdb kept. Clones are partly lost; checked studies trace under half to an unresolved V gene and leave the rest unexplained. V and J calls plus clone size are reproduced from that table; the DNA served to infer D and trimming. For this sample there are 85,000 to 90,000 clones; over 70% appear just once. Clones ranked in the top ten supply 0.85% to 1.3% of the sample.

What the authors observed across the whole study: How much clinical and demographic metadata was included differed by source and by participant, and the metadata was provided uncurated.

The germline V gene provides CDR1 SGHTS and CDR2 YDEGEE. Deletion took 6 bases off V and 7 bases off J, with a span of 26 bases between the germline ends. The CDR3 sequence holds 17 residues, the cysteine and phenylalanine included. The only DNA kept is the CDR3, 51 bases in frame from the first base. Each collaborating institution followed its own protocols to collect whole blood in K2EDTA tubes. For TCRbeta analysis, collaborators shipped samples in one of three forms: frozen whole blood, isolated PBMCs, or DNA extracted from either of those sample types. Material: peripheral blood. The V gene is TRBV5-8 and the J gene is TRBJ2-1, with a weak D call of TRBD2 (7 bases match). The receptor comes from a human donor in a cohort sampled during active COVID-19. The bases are TGTGCCAGCATCTCCCGGGGGCGGGAGAGGGGGAAGAATGAGCAGTTCTTC. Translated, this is CASISRGRERGKNEQFF. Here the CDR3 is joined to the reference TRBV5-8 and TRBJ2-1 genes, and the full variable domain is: EAGVTQSPTHLIKTRGQQATLRCSPISGHTSVYWYQQALGLGLQFLLWYDEGEERNRGNFPPRFSGRQFPNYSSELNVNALELEDSALYLCASISRGRERGKNEQFFGPGTRLTVL.